The source of this T cell receptor (beta chain) is a study of PD-1 blockade in classical Hodgkin lymphoma. General observations from the study: Newly diagnosed patients reportedly trailed healthy donors in baseline TCR diversity. Possibly reflecting disease activity or prior therapy, repertoire differences have causes that remain undefined.

TCRdb's table, derived via immunoSEQ multiplex PCR, lists solely in-frame clones and lacks some. Among 9,500 to 13,000 clones listed, roughly 80% were seen once. V lost 4 bases, J lost 5 bases, and 16 bases lay in between. CDR1 is SGDLS, CDR2 YYNGEE, per germline. This CDR3 spans 15 amino acids. A word on this clone: Its specificity is unknown.

The time point here: cycle 4 day 1 (C4D1), after 5 to 7 weeks of nivolumab. Brentuximab vedotin exposure varied among the patients, all of whom had relapsed after autologous stem cell transplantation. Researchers used magnetic negative selection to pull out pure CD4+ T cells from thawed PBMCs. This TCR derives from a human donor with classical Hodgkin lymphoma. This material consisted of CD4+ T cells from blood, taken before the fourth cycle of nivolumab. This rearrangement joins TRBV9 to TRBJ1-5, with a tentative D call TRBD1 (6 bases). Here the CDR3 reads CASSSEGGVHQPQHF. The CDR3 DNA reads as TGTGCCAGCAGCTCGGAGGGGGGGGTACATCAGCCCCAGCATTTT.